One T cell receptor beta chain is described in this entry. In the original workflow: Quantification of nucleated cells was approximated via reference gene primer amplification. The assay was immunoSEQ multiplex PCR, and TCRdb's table has in-frame clones only and misses some. V and J calls and clone size are as listed in that table; D and trimming were resolved from the DNA. The sample shows under 150,000 clones, more than 70% of them seen only once. The data originate from a study of blood T cell repertoires in COVID-19. Study details: There were acute and convalescent COVID-19 samples, and they came from the United States, Italy and Spain. T cells, B-cell-depleted T cells, or PBMCs provided the cDNA or gDNA that served as material.

V gave up 1 base and J gave up 3 bases, with 16 bases separating them. The germline gives CDR1 SGHRS, CDR2 YFSETQ. The CDR3 contains 17 residues. The clonotype originates from a man aged 65-85 years with acute or convalescent COVID-19. The chain uses TRBV5-1 and TRBJ1-4; D is ambiguous. The specimen was peripheral blood. CDR3 sequence (DNA): TGCGCCAGCAGCTTGTTACCCGGCGGGGTGCCTAATGAAAAACTGTTTTTT. Translated, it gives CASSLLPGGVPNEKLFF.